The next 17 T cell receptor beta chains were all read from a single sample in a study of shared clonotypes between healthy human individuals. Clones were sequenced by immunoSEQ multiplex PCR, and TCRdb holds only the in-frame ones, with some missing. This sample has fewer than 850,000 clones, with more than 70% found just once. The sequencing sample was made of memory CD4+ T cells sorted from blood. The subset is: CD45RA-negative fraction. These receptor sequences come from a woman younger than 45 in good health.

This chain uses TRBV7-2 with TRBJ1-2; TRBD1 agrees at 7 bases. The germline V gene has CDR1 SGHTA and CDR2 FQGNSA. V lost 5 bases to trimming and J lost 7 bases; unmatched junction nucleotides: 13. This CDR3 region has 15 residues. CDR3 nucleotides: TGTGCCAGCAGCCGTAATACAGGGGATCAGGCTGGCTACACCTTC. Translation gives CASSRNTGDQAGYTF.

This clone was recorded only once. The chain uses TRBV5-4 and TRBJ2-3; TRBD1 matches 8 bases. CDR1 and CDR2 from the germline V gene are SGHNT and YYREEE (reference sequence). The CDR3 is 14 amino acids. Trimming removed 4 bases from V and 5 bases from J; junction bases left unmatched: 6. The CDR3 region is CASSQGQAGDTQYF. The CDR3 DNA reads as TGTGCCAGCAGCCAGGGACAGGCAGGAGATACGCAGTATTTT.

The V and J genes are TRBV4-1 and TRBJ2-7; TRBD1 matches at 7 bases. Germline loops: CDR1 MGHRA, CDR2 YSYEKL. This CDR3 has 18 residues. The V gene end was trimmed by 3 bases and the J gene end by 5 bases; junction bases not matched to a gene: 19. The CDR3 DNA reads TGCGCCAGCAGCCACCGGCCGGGACAGTATGTCCAAATTCACGAGCAGTACTTC. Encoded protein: CASSHRPGQYVQIHEQYF.

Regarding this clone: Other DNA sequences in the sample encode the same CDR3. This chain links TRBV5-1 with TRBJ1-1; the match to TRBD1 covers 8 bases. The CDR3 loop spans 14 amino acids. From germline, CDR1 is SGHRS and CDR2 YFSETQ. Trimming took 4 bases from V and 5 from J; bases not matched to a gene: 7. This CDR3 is CASSPGGGGTEAFF. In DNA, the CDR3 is TGCGCCAGCAGCCCAGGGGGCGGTGGAACTGAAGCTTTCTTT.

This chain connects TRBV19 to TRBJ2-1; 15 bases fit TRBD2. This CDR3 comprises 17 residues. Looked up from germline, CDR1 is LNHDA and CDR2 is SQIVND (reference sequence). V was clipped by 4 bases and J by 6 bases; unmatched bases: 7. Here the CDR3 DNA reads TGTGCCAGTAGTACCCTGGGACTAGCGGGAGGAACCAATGAGCAGTTCTTC. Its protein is CASSTLGLAGGTNEQFF.

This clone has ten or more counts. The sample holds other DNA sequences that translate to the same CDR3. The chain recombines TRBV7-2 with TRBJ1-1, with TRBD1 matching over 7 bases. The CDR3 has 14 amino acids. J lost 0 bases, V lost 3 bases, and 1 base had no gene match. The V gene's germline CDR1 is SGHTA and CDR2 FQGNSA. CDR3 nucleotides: TGTGCCAGCAGCTTGGGACAGCTGAACACTGAAGCTTTCTTT. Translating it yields CASSLGQLNTEAFF. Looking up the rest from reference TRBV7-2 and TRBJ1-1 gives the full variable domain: GAGVSQSPSNKVTEKGKDVELRCDPISGHTALYWYRQSLGQGLEFLIYFQGNSAPDKSGLPSDRFSAERTGGSVSTLTIQRTQQEDSAVYLCASSLGQLNTEAFFGQGTRLTVV.

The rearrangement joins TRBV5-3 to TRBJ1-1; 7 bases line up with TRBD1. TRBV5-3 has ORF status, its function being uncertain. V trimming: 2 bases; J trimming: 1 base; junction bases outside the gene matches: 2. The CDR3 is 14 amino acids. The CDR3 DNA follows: TGTGCCAGAAGCTTCGGGACAGAGAACACTGAAGCTTTCTTT. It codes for CARSFGTENTEAFF.

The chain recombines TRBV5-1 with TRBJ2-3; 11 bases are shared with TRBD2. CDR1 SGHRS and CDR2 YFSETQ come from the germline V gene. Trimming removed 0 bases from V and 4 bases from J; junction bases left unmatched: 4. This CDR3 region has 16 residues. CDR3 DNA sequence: TGCGCCAGCAGCTTGGGACTAGCGGGATCGTCAGATACGCAGTATTTT. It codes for CASSLGLAGSSDTQYF. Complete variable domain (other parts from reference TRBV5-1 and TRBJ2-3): KAGVTQTPRYLIKTRGQQVTLSCSPISGHRSVSWYQQTPGQGLQFLFEYFSETQRNKGNFPGRFSGRQFSNSRSEMNVSTLELGDSALYLCASSLGLAGSSDTQYFGPGTRLTVL.

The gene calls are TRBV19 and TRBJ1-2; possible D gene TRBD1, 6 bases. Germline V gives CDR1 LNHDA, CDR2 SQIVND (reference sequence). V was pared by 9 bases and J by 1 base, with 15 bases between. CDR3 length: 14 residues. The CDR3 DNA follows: TGTGCCAGCGTCCGGACAGCAGATAACTATGGCTACACCTTC. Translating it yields CASVRTADNYGYTF.

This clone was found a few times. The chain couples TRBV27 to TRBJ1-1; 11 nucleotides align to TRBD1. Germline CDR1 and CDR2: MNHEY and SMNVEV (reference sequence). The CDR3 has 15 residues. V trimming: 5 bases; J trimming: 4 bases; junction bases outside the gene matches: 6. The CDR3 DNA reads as TGTGCCAGCAGTCCACGGACAGGGGGCTTCACTGAAGCTTTCTTT. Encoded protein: CASSPRTGGFTEAFF.

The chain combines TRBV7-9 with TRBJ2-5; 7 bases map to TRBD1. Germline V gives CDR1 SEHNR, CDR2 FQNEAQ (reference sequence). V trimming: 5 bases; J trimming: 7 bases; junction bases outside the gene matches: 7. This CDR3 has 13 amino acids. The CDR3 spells CASSKQGLATQYF. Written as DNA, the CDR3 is TGTGCCAGCAGCAAACAGGGGCTGGCGACCCAGTACTTC. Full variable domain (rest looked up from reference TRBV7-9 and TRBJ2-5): DTGVSQNPRHKITKRGQNVTFRCDPISEHNRLYWYRQTLGQGPEFLTYFQNEAQLEKSRLLSDRFSAERPKGSFSTLEIQRTEQGDSAMYLCASSKQGLATQYFGPGTRLLVL.

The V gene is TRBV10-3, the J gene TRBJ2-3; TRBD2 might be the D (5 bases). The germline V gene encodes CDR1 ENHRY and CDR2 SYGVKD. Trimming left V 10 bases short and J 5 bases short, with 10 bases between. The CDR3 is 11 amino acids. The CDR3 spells CATREGDTQYF. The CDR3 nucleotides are TGTGCCACCAGAGAGGGAGATACGCAGTATTTT.

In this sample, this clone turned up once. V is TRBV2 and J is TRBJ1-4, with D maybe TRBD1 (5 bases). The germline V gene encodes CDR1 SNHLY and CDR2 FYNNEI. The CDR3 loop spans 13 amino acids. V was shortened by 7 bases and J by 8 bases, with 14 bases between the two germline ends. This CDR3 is CASNGQGVEKLFF. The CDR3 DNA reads TGTGCCAGCAACGGGCAGGGCGTCGAAAAACTGTTTTTT.

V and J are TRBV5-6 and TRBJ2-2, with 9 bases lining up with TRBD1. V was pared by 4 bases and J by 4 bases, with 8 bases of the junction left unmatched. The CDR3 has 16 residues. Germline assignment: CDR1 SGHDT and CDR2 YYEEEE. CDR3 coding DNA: TGTGCCAGCAGCGCGGGACAGGGTCGTATCACCGGGGAGCTGTTTTTT. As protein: CASSAGQGRITGELFF. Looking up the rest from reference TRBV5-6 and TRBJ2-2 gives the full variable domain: DAGVTQSPTHLIKTRGQQVTLRCSPKSGHDTVSWYQQALGQGPQFIFQYYEEEERQRGNFPDRFSGHQFPNYSSELNVNALLLGDSALYLCASSAGQGRITGELFFGEGSRLTVL.

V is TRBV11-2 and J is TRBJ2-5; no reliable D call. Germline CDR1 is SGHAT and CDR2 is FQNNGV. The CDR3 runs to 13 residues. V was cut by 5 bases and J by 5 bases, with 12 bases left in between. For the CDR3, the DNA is TGTGCCAGCAGCGCAAACGAAAGGGAGACCCAGTACTTC. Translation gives CASSANERETQYF.

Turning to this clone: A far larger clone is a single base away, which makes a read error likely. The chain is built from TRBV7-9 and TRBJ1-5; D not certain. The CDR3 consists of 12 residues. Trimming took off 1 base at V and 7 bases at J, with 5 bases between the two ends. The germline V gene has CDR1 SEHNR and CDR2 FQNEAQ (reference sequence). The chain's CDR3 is CASSLGEQPQHF. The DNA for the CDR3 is TGTGCCAGCAGCTTAGGGGAACAGCCCCAGCATTTT. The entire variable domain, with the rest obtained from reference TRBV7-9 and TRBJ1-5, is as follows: DTGVSQNPRHKITKRGQNVTFRCDPISEHNRLYWYRQTLGQGPEFLTYFQNEAQLEKSRLLSDRFSAERPKGSFSTLEIQRTEQGDSAMYLCASSLGEQPQHFGDGTRLSIL.

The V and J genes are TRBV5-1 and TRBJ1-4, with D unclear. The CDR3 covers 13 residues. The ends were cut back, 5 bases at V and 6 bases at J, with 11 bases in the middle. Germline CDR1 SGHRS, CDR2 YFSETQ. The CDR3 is CASSRQVDEKLFF. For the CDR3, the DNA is TGCGCCAGCAGTCGGCAGGTGGATGAAAAACTGTTTTTT.